This T cell receptor beta chain originates from a study of blood T cell repertoires in COVID-19. For the study at large: COVID-19 samples, acute and convalescent, were from the United States, Italy and Spain. T cells, B-cell-depleted T cells, or PBMCs provided the cDNA or gDNA that served as material.

Authors' data handling: By means of reference gene primer amplification, nucleated cell counts were estimated. Clones were sequenced by immunoSEQ multiplex PCR, and TCRdb holds only the in-frame ones, with some missing. Clone size and the V and J calls come from that table; the DNA yielded D and trimming. The sample holds 40,000 or so clones, roughly 89% seen once. The CDR3 is made up of 16 amino acids. The V and J ends lost 3 bases and 0 bases respectively, with 12 bases between them. Germline values: CDR1 KGHDR, CDR2 SFDVKD. This receptor was taken from a man between 60 and 75 years old with active COVID-19. Sequencing was done on a sample of peripheral blood. The chain employs TRBV24-1 and TRBJ2-3, with TRBD1 as a possible D gene (6 bases). The CDR3: CATSDRQASSTDTQYF. In DNA, the CDR3 is TGTGCCACCAGTGATCGACAGGCTTCTAGCACAGATACGCAGTATTTT.